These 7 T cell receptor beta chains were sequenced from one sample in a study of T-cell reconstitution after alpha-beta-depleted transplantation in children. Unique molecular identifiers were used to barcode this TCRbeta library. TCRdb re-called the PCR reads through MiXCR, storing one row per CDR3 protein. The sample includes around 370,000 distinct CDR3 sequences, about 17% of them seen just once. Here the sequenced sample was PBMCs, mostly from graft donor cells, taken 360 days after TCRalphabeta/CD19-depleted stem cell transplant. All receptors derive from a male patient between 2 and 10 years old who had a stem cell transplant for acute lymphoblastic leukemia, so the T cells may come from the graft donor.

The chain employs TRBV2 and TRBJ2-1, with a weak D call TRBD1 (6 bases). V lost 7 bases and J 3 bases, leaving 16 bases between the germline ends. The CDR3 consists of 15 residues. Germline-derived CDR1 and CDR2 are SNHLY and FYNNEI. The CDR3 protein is CASKFSGVLYNEQFF. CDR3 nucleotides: TGTGCCAGCAAATTCTCAGGGGTCCTCTACAATGAGCAGTTCTTC.

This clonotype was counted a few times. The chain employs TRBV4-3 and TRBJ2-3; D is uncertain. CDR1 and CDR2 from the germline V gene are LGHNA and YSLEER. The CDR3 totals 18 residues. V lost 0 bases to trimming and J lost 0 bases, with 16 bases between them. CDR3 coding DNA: TGCGCCAGCAGCCAAGACACCCAGCCGGCCCGTAGCACAGATACGCAGTATTTT. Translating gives CASSQDTQPARSTDTQYF.

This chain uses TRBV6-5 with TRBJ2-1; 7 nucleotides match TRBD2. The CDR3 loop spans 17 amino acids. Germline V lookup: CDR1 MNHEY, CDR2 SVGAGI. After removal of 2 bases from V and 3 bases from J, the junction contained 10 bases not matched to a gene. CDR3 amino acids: CASSYRGGQGGYNEQFF. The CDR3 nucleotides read TGTGCCAGCAGTTACAGGGGAGGGCAGGGCGGCTACAATGAGCAGTTCTTC.

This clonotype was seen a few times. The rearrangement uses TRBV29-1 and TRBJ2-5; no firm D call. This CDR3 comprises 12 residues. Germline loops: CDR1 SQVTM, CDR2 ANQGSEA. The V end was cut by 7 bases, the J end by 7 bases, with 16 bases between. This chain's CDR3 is CSADGHTGTQYF. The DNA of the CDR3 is TGCAGCGCCGATGGCCATACGGGGACCCAGTACTTC.

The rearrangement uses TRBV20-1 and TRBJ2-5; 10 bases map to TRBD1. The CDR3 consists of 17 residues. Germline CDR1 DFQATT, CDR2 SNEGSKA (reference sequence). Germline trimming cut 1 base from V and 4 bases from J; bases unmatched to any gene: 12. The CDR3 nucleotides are TGCAGTGCTAGAGGACCCCTTCGACAGGGGGCTAGAGAGACCCAGTACTTC. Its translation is CSARGPLRQGARETQYF.

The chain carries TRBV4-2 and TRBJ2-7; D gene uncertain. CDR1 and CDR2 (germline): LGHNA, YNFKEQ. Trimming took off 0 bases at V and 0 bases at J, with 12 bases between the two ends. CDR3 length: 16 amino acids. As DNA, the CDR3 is TGTGCCAGCAGCCAAGATCGGGCCGTTAGCTCCTACGAGCAGTACTTC. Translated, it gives CASSQDRAVSSYEQYF.

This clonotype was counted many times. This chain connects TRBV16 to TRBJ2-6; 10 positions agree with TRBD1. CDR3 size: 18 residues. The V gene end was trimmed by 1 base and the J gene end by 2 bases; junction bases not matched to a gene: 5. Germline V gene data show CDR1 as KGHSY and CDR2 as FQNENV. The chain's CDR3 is CASSQFPGQGPGANVLTF. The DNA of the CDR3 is TGTGCCAGCAGCCAATTTCCGGGACAGGGGCCTGGGGCCAACGTCCTGACTTTC.